This is a list of T cell receptor beta chains from one sample in a study of low-dose radiotherapy and immunotherapy resistance in tumors. TCRdb fed the reads into MiXCR, producing one record per CDR3 protein. The sample lists tens of thousands of distinct CDR3 sequences, approximately 10% seen once, with 5.5% to 7.5% in the top ten. The sample in question was PBMCs, obtained before treatment. The receptor source for this set is a female donor with ovarian cancer. Both conserved end residues are part of each CDR3. D genes are given only for firm matches. Not all rows give a size; the values are once, few, many and, for expanded clones, a class.

cdr3_length j_call v_call d_call clone_size cdr3_aa cdr3_nt
15 TRBJ2-5 TRBV18 NA NA CASSGSRGSQETQYF TGTGCCAGCTCGGGTTCCCGGGGGTCCCAAGAGACCCAGTACTTC
15 TRBJ2-6 TRBV29-1 NA many CSVELARSGANVLTF TGCAGCGTTGAGTTAGCTCGCTCTGGGGCCAACGTCCTGACTTTC
12 TRBJ2-1 TRBV29-1 TRBD2 many CSVVLAGVEQFF TGCAGCGTTGTGCTAGCGGGAGTTGAGCAGTTCTTC
13 TRBJ2-7 TRBV5-6 NA many CASSLAARDEQYF TGTGCCAGCAGCTTGGCAGCCAGAGACGAGCAGTACTTC
13 TRBJ2-4 TRBV20-1 NA many CSATIGAKNIQYF TGCAGTGCTACGATTGGAGCCAAAAACATTCAGTACTTC
17 TRBJ1-4 TRBV29-1 TRBD1 NA CSVDRDRGRPTNEKLFF TGCAGCGTTGACAGGGACAGGGGGCGTCCAACTAATGAAAAACTGTTTTTT
15 TRBJ2-5 TRBV11-2 TRBD2 many CASSSISGRGETQYF TGTGCCAGCAGCTCCATCTCAGGGAGGGGTGAGACCCAGTACTTC
16 TRBJ2-2 TRBV5-4 NA NA CASSLAGTINTGELFF TGTGCCAGCAGCTTAGCCGGGACAATCAACACCGGGGAGCTGTTTTTT
16 TRBJ2-1 TRBV4-1 TRBD1 NA CASSQRTTGTGHEQFF TGCGCCAGCAGCCAAAGGACTACTGGGACAGGGCATGAGCAGTTCTTC
13 TRBJ2-7 TRBV6-6 NA many CASSYSVDSELYF TGTGCCAGCAGTTACTCTGTCGACAGCGAACTGTACTTC
15 TRBJ2-1 TRBV12-3/TRBV12-4 TRBD2 many CASSLELAGGNEQFF TGTGCCAGCAGTTTAGAACTAGCGGGAGGAAATGAGCAGTTCTTC
15 TRBJ1-2 TRBV2 NA many CASRQGLGTGYGYTF TGTGCCAGCAGACAGGGTCTGGGGACTGGCTATGGCTACACCTTC
13 TRBJ2-7 TRBV11-2 NA many CASSQDPEYEQYF TGCGCCAGCAGCCAAGATCCGGAGTACGAGCAGTACTTC
14 TRBJ2-7 TRBV10-3 TRBD2 many CAISPGLAVWGQYF TGTGCCATCTCCCCGGGACTAGCGGTTTGGGGGCAGTACTTC
14 TRBJ1-2 TRBV5-8 TRBD1 NA CASSLQGANYGYTF TGTGCCAGCAGCCTACAGGGGGCTAACTATGGCTACACCTTC
14 TRBJ1-1 TRBV5-1 NA many CASSLPGVNTEAFF TGCGCCAGCAGCTTGCCGGGTGTGAACACTGAAGCTTTCTTT
13 TRBJ2-5 TRBV20-1 NA many CSAITTQQGTQYF TGCAGTGCTATTACTACCCAACAGGGGACCCAGTACTTC
12 TRBJ1-1 TRBV28 NA many CASSSGYTEAFF TGTGCCAGCAGTTCTGGATACACTGAAGCTTTCTTT
11 TRBJ2-1 TRBV6-1 NA many CASSERWEQFF TGTGCCAGCAGTGAACGGTGGGAGCAGTTCTTC
14 TRBJ2-7 TRBV26 NA NA CASKGTVSSYEQYF TGTGCCAGCAAGGGGACAGTCAGCTCCTACGAGCAGTACTTC
15 TRBJ1-1 TRBV27 NA many CASSVYPTVLTEAFF TGTGCCAGCAGTGTCTACCCGACAGTTCTGACTGAAGCTTTCTTT
21 TRBJ2-1 TRBV6-2/TRBV6-3 TRBD2 many CASSYSLSLLAGSSSYNEQFF TGTGCCAGCAGTTACTCTTTGTCTCTACTAGCGGGGTCGAGCTCCTACAATGAGCAGTTCTTC
15 TRBJ2-7 TRBV4-2 TRBD1 many CASSQESRGRYEQYF TGTGCCAGCAGCCAAGAGAGCAGGGGGCGATACGAGCAGTACTTC
16 TRBJ1-5 TRBV18 TRBD1 medium-sized CASSRETGLGNQPQHF TGTGCCAGCTCACGCGAGACAGGGTTGGGCAATCAGCCCCAGCATTTT
22 TRBJ2-3 TRBV27 TRBD2 many CASRAWLSEQRELLGSTDTQYF TGTGCCAGCAGGGCTTGGTTATCTGAGCAGCGGGAGCTCCTGGGAAGCACAGATACGCAGTATTTT
15 TRBJ1-4 TRBV3-1 NA many CASSPDSWANEKLFF TGTGCCAGCAGCCCTGACAGTTGGGCTAATGAAAAACTGTTTTTT
14 TRBJ2-3 TRBV2 TRBD1 many CASGGTGGTDTQYF TGTGCCAGCGGGGGGACAGGGGGCACAGATACGCAGTATTTT
14 TRBJ1-5 TRBV18 NA many CASSAGGSNQPQHF TGTGCCAGCTCAGCGGGGGGCAGCAATCAGCCCCAGCATTTT
14 TRBJ2-5 TRBV7-9 TRBD1 many CASSSPGQQETQYF TGTGCCAGCAGCTCCCCGGGACAGCAAGAGACCCAGTACTTC
14 TRBJ1-1 TRBV9 NA many CASSVEWVTDEAFF TGTGCCAGCAGCGTAGAATGGGTGACAGATGAAGCTTTCTTT
20 TRBJ2-2 TRBV7-2 TRBD2 many CASEQKGWREGRGNTGELFF TGTGCCAGCGAGCAGAAGGGGTGGCGGGAGGGCCGAGGGAACACCGGGGAGCTGTTTTTT
14 TRBJ2-7 TRBV18 TRBD1 many CASSPLQGAREQYF TGTGCCAGCTCACCATTACAGGGGGCGCGAGAGCAGTACTTC
13 TRBJ2-7 TRBV12-3/TRBV12-4 NA many CASSLNYAYEQYF TGTGCCAGCAGTTTAAACTATGCCTACGAGCAGTACTTC
14 TRBJ2-5 TRBV5-1 NA many CASSLLGGSETQYF TGCGCCAGCAGCTTGTTGGGGGGCTCGGAGACCCAGTACTTC
16 TRBJ2-3 TRBV30 TRBD2 many CAWSVGAGGLTDTQYF TGTGCCTGGAGTGTTGGAGCGGGGGGACTCACAGATACGCAGTATTTT
14 TRBJ2-5 TRBV5-4 NA NA CASSIGGRQETQYF TGTGCCAGCAGCATCGGGGGCCGCCAAGAGACCCAGTACTTC
14 TRBJ1-1 TRBV5-1 NA many CASSTARRNTEAFF TGCGCCAGCAGCACCGCTAGGAGGAACACTGAAGCTTTCTTT
18 TRBJ2-5 TRBV6-5 TRBD1 NA CASTLTPAGTGFQETQYF TGTGCCAGCACCCTCACCCCCGCCGGGACAGGGTTCCAAGAGACCCAGTACTTC
12 TRBJ2-7 TRBV12-3/TRBV12-4 NA many CASSLRGGEQYF TGTGCCAGCAGTTTAAGGGGCGGCGAGCAGTACTTC
14 TRBJ2-3 TRBV10-3 NA many CAIRTATITDTQYF TGTGCCATCCGCACAGCTACTATTACAGATACGCAGTATTTT
15 TRBJ2-3 TRBV20-1 NA many CSATDSRLYTDTQYF TGCAGTGCTACAGACAGTCGGCTCTACACAGATACGCAGTATTTT
14 TRBJ2-2 TRBV20-1 TRBD1 many CSVRQAGGPGELFF TGCAGTGTCAGACAGGCAGGGGGCCCCGGGGAGCTGTTTTTT
14 TRBJ1-1 TRBV27 NA few CASSLLGENTEAFF TGTGCCAGCAGTTTACTCGGAGAGAACACTGAAGCTTTCTTT
12 TRBJ2-7 TRBV19 NA many CASSMQGYEQYF TGTGCCAGTAGTATGCAGGGCTACGAGCAGTACTTC
13 TRBJ2-5 TRBV2 NA many CASSEGYKETQYF TGTGCCAGCAGTGAGGGCTACAAAGAGACCCAGTACTTC
15 TRBJ2-2 TRBV12-3/TRBV12-4 NA many CASSLAGGSPGELFF TGTGCCAGCAGTTTAGCGGGGGGCAGCCCCGGGGAGCTGTTTTTT
14 TRBJ2-5 TRBV12-3/TRBV12-4 NA many CASSPTGGGETQYF TGTGCCAGCAGCCCAACGGGGGGCGGGGAGACCCAGTACTTC
11 TRBJ2-7 TRBV28 NA many CASSSVKEQYF TGTGCCAGCAGTTCCGTTAAAGAGCAGTACTTC
13 TRBJ2-1 TRBV3-1 TRBD2 NA CASSRGLAAEQFF TGTGCCAGCAGCCGCGGACTAGCGGCTGAGCAGTTCTTC
16 TRBJ1-5 TRBV6-2/TRBV6-3 NA many CASRSGTVYSNQPQHF TGTGCCAGCAGGAGCGGGACGGTCTATAGCAATCAGCCCCAGCATTTT
15 TRBJ1-1 TRBV28 NA many CASSPAGRTNTEAFF TGTGCCAGCAGTCCCGCCGGACGGACGAACACTGAAGCTTTCTTT
14 TRBJ1-1 TRBV5-1 NA many CASSEDGLNTEAFF TGCGCCAGCAGCGAGGACGGTCTGAACACTGAAGCTTTCTTT
13 TRBJ2-7 TRBV2 TRBD1 many CASTKGGYYEQYF TGTGCCAGCACCAAAGGGGGCTATTACGAGCAGTACTTC
14 TRBJ2-7 TRBV20-1 NA many CSARVTTGTYEQYF TGCAGTGCTAGAGTTACGACAGGAACCTACGAGCAGTACTTC
13 TRBJ1-2 TRBV24-1 NA many CATSGTSNYGYTF TGTGCCACCAGCGGGACATCTAACTATGGCTACACCTTC
13 TRBJ2-3 TRBV9 NA many CASSVASTDTQYF TGTGCCAGCAGCGTCGCCAGCACAGATACGCAGTATTTT
16 TRBJ2-5 TRBV6-5 TRBD2 NA CASSYSLSGGPKTQYF TGTGCCAGCAGTTACTCACTCTCGGGGGGGCCGAAGACCCAGTACTTC
13 TRBJ1-5 TRBV20-1 NA many CSAGAGNNQPQHF TGCAGTGCTGGGGCAGGGAACAATCAGCCCCAGCATTTT
13 TRBJ2-3 TRBV15 NA many CATSKRFTDTQYF TGTGCCACCAGCAAGCGGTTCACAGATACGCAGTATTTT
15 TRBJ1-6 TRBV7-2 NA many CASSQRTDYNSPLHF TGTGCCAGCAGCCAAAGGACGGACTATAATTCACCCCTCCACTTT